This T cell receptor (beta chain) was sequenced for a study of cytomegalovirus exposure and HLA in healthy donors. Study results and caveats: Later analysis demonstrated an association between a missense DCLRE1C variant and TCR beta V- and J-gene trimming. Associated with cytomegalovirus, according to the listing, were some 150 TCR beta chains.

Remarks on this clone: Its target is not known.

60 Vbeta and 13 Jbeta primers were used in PCR. Measured with immunoSEQ multiplex PCR; TCRdb has only the in-frame clones, and not every one. The profile shows 150,000 to 200,000 clones, roughly 83% of them singletons. Germline V CDR1 and CDR2: MNHEY, SMNVEV (reference sequence). The CDR3 contains 15 residues. V shed 6 bases, J shed 4 bases, and the junction held 5 bases outside the gene matches. Specimen: PBMCs. This chain connects TRBV27 to TRBJ2-2; 10 positions agree with TRBD1. The sequence was collected from a woman under 30 in good health and CMV-seronegative. DNA for the CDR3: TGTGCCAGCAGCCCTAGGGACAGGGGCACCGGGGAGCTGTTTTTT. Amino acids: CASSPRDRGTGELFF.